This T cell receptor beta chain was documented in a study of blood T cell repertoires in COVID-19 (dated by TCRdb to about 2020). Background for the entire study: Samples covering the acute and convalescent phases of COVID-19 were provided by collaborators in the United States, Italy and Spain. The material from the prospective study consisted of cDNA or gDNA derived from T cells, B-cell-depleted T cells, or PBMCs. The dataset comprised deeply sampled blood TCRbeta repertoires from subjects exposed to, actively infected with, or recovered from COVID-19. The repertoires were released in a freely available public database meant as a resource for research on the immune response to SARS-CoV-2. Samples were obtained from the ongoing ImmuneRACE study (first 160 participants) and from 1,200 or so subjects provided by 6 global collaborators. Nearly every sample came with metadata listing a de-identified subject ID, COVID-19 status, age in years and sex. HLA class I and class II types, where available, came from metadata supplied by the sample provider rather than from assay-based typing. Study-wide findings and limitations: The quantity of clinical and demographic metadata differed by source and by participant and was supplied without curation.

A word on this clone: Its antigen is not yet known. There are no base qualities to consult, and no much larger clone falls within one base.

TCRbeta CDR3 regions were amplified from genomic DNA by means of the immunoSEQ Assay, a bias-controlled multiplex PCR. Regarding the original processing steps: The number of nucleated cells in each sample was estimated by amplification of reference gene primers within the assay. Sequence reads were collapsed and filtered to measure the absolute abundance of every unique TCRbeta CDR3 rearrangement. For each sample, productive Simpson clonality was calculated by taking the square root of Simpson's diversity index across productive rearrangements. The clones in this table, taken by TCRdb from immuneACCESS, are in-frame only. Not every clone is retained; where verified, under half of the shortfall comes from an unresolved V gene, and the cause of the rest is unknown. For V, J and clone size, that table is used; D and trimming come from the DNA. This sample holds fewer than 150,000 clones; about 89% were observed only once. The top ten constitute more than 25% of the sample.

Each collaborating institution followed its own protocols to collect whole blood in K2EDTA tubes. For TCRbeta analysis, collaborators shipped samples as frozen whole blood, isolated PBMCs, or DNA extracted from either of those sample types. The specimen sequenced was peripheral blood. The clonotype originates from a woman aged 70-85 years with acute or convalescent COVID-19.

The CDR3 has the sequence CASSLGTASQPQHF. The DNA sequence is as follows: TGTGCCAGCAGTTTGGGGACAGCAAGTCAGCCCCAGCATTTT. The chain joins TRBV28 to TRBJ1-5; 7 middle bases align to TRBD1. The germline V gene specifies MDHEN as CDR1 and SYDVKM as CDR2. The germline V end is reduced by 3 bases and the J end by 6 bases; junction bases left unmatched: 5. Including cysteine and phenylalanine, the CDR3 has 14 amino acids. Left in the record is the CDR3 DNA by itself, 42 bases read in frame from the first base.